Sequencing of this T cell receptor beta chain was carried out in a study of cytomegalovirus exposure and HLA in healthy donors. Trimming pared 2 bases from V and 5 bases from J, leaving 12 bases between. The CDR3 runs to 14 residues. Germline CDR1 MNHEY, CDR2 SVGAGI. Amplification used 60 Vbeta primers and 13 Jbeta primers. Profiled with immunoSEQ multiplex PCR; TCRdb holds only in-frame clones, not every one. This sample lists 200,000 to 250,000 clones; its ten largest clones have about 1.1%. This rearrangement joins TRBV6-5 to TRBJ1-2; unclear D gene. The source is a girl under 10 years old in good health and CMV-seropositive. Sequenced material: PBMCs. This chain's CDR3 is CASSYVQEDYGYTF. The CDR3 DNA reads TGTGCCAGCAGTTACGTGCAGGAGGATTATGGCTACACCTTC.